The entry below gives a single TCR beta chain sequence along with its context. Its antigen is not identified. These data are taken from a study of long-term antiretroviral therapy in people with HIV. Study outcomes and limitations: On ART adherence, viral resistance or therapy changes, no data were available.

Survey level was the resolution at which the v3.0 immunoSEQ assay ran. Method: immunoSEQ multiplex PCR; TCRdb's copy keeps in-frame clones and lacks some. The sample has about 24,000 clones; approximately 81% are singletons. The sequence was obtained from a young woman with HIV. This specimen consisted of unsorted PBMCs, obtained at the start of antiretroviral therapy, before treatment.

The CDR3 protein is CASSPDSPRWRSANIQYF. CDR3 coding DNA: TGTGCCAGCAGCCCTGATTCTCCCCGGTGGCGTAGTGCGAACATTCAGTACTTC. The J gene is TRBJ2-4, the V gene TRBV11-1; D is ambiguous. Trimming left V 5 bases short and J 7 bases short, with 27 bases between. CDR1 is SGHAT and CDR2 is FQDESV in the germline V gene (reference sequence). This CDR3 has 18 amino acids.